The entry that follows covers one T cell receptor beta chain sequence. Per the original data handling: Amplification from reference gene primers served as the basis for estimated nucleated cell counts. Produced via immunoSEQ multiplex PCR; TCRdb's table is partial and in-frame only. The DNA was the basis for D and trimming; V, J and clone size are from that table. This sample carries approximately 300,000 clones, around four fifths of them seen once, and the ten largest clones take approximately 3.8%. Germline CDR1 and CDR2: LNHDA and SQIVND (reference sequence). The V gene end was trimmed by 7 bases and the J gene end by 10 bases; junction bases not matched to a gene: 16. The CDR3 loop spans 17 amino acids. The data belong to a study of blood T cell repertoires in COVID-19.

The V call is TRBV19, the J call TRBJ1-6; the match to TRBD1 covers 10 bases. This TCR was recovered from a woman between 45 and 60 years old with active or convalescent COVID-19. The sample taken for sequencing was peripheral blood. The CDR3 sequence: CASKDATGGQVGSPLHF. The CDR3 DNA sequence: TGTGCCAGTAAGGATGCGACAGGGGGCCAGGTAGGGTCACCCCTCCACTTT.